Following are 23 T cell receptor beta chains from one sample sequenced in a study of blood T cell repertoires in COVID-19. Sequencing was performed with immunoSEQ multiplex PCR; in TCRdb, only in-frame clones are kept and a portion is missing. The repertoire consists of 200,000 to 250,000 clones, with 80% to 90% occurring once and the leading ten covering about 4.1%. The sample taken for sequencing was peripheral blood. The receptors derive from a man between 45 and 60 years old with acute or convalescent COVID-19.

The rearrangement uses TRBV6-5 and TRBJ1-2, with TRBD1 as a possible D gene (5 bases). V lost 2 bases and J 2 bases, leaving 12 bases between the germline ends. The germline V gene has CDR1 MNHEY and CDR2 SVGAGI. CDR3 length: 15 amino acids. The CDR3 is CASSYQAGQNYGYTF. CDR3 coding DNA: TGTGCCAGCAGTTACCAGGCAGGGCAAAACTATGGCTACACCTTC.

The chain is built from TRBV19 and TRBJ2-6; D is perhaps TRBD2 (5 bases). CDR1 and CDR2 (germline): LNHDA, SQIVND (reference sequence). The CDR3 is 17 residues long. V was shortened by 9 bases and J by 0 bases, with 18 bases between the two germline ends. The CDR3 nucleotides read TGTGCCAGCGTCGGAGGTTTCCTACACTCTGGGGCCAACGTCCTGACTTTC. Translated, it gives CASVGGFLHSGANVLTF.

This chain links TRBV12-3 or TRBV12-4 with TRBJ1-1; a weak D match, TRBD1 (6 bases). Trimming pared 7 bases from V and 7 bases from J, leaving 16 bases between. The CDR3 consists of 13 residues. The CDR3 region is CASTPAGADEAFF. For the CDR3, the DNA is TGTGCCAGCACTCCGGCAGGGGCGGATGAAGCTTTCTTT.

The chain links TRBV3-1 (or the pseudogene TRBV3-2) to TRBJ1-6, with 8 bases matching TRBD1. The CDR3 contains 16 residues. V lost 4 bases and J lost 9; bases outside the gene matches: 11. The germline gives CDR1 LGHDT, CDR2 YNNKEL (reference sequence). CDR3 residues: CASSLLPSGGSSPLHF. CDR3 in DNA: TGTGCCAGCAGCCTCTTACCCTCAGGGGGCAGTTCACCCCTCCACTTT.

V and J are TRBV12-2 and TRBJ2-1; the DNA was not used to check the table's D call, TRBD2. TRBV12-2 is a recognized pseudogene. This CDR3 comprises 19 residues. The CDR3 nucleotides are TGTGCAAGTCGCTTAGACGTAGCGGGGGCCATTAATTCCTACAATGAGCAGTTCTTC. Protein sequence: CASRLDVAGAINSYNEQFF.

The DNA of the CDR3 is TGTGCCTTTGACAGGGGGCCAGGAAACACCATATATTTT. It specifies CAFDRGPGNTIYF. This chain joins TRBV30 and TRBJ1-3; TRBD1 aligns across 10 bases. V gave up 7 bases and J gave up 4 bases; unmatched junction bases: 4. The CDR3 length is 13 residues. Germline CDR1 reads GTSNPN; CDR2 reads SVGIG (reference sequence). Looking up the rest from reference TRBV30 and TRBJ1-3 gives the full variable domain: SQTIHQWPATLVQPVGSPLSLECTVEGTSNPNLYWYRQAAGRGLQLLFYSVGIGQISSEVPQNLSASRPQDRQFILSSKKLLLSDSGFYLCAFDRGPGNTIYFGEGSWLTVV.

This clone showed up just a few times. The chain is built from TRBV7-8 and TRBJ1-2; weak D call: TRBD1 (6 bases). From germline, CDR1 is SGHVS and CDR2 FQNEAQ. V gave up 1 base and J gave up 8 bases, with 14 bases separating them. This CDR3 contains 14 residues. CDR3 nucleotide sequence: TGTGCCAGCAGCTTAGTAACAGGGCTTGTCGGCTACACCTTC. It specifies CASSLVTGLVGYTF.

The genes are TRBV14 and TRBJ1-1, with D possibly matching TRBD1 (5 bases). The CDR3 is made up of 13 amino acids. Deletions cut 3 bases from V and 6 bases from J, with 11 bases between. Per the germline V gene, CDR1 is SGHDN and CDR2 is FVKESK. CDR3 sequence (DNA): TGTGCCAGCAGCCAGGGACGGAGGGCTGAAGCTTTCTTT. Translated: CASSQGRRAEAFF.

The rearrangement uses TRBV4-1 and TRBJ1-6; a possible D gene is TRBD1 (6 bases). The germline gives CDR1 MGHRA, CDR2 YSYEKL. V lost 4 bases and J lost 8, with 12 bases in between. This CDR3 region has 14 residues. CDR3 sequence: CASSRPEGDSPLHF. Written as DNA, the CDR3 is TGCGCCAGCAGCCGGCCAGAGGGGGATTCACCCCTCCACTTT.

This chain uses TRBV6-5 with TRBJ2-4, with 7 bases lining up with TRBD1. The germline V gene encodes CDR1 MNHEY and CDR2 SVGAGI. This CDR3 region has 13 residues. J lost 7 bases, V lost 10 bases, and 10 bases had no gene match. For the CDR3, the DNA is TGTGCCAACGATCAGGGGGTTCGGAACATTCAGTACTTC. This codes for CANDQGVRNIQYF.

The V call is TRBV6-5, the J call TRBJ1-6; D might be TRBD1 (5 bases). Germline lookup yields CDR1 MNHEY and CDR2 SVGAGI. The ends were cut back, 7 bases at V and 8 bases at J, with 18 bases in the middle. The CDR3 spans 15 residues. CDR3 nucleotide sequence: TGTGCCAGCACCTTAGACAGAAGGTTGGATTCACCCCTCCACTTT. Amino acid sequence: CASTLDRRLDSPLHF.

This clone appeared a single time. J is TRBJ1-4 and V is TRBV7-9, with D maybe TRBD1 (6 bases). Between the trimmed V and J ends, which lost 5 bases and 5 bases, there was a span of 21 bases. CDR1 and CDR2 (germline): SEHNR, FQNEAQ (reference sequence). The CDR3 consists of 17 residues. Here the CDR3 reads CASSRHGGRTKNEKLFF. For the CDR3, the DNA is TGTGCCAGCAGCCGACACGGGGGGCGAACTAAAAATGAAAAACTGTTTTTT.

In this sample, this clone turned up a few times. The V and J genes are TRBV7-9 and TRBJ1-1; TRBD1 matches 7 bases. V dropped 4 bases and J dropped 4; count of bases not matched to a gene: 3. The CDR3 has 13 amino acids. CDR1 and CDR2 (germline): SEHNR, FQNEAQ (reference sequence). CDR3 sequence (DNA): TGTGCCAGCAGCTCCAGGGGGAGCACTGAAGCTTTCTTT. Its protein is CASSSRGSTEAFF.

CDR3 in DNA: TGTGCCAGCAGCTTGCGGAGCGGATTTAACCAAGAGACCCAGTACTTC. This encodes CASSLRSGFNQETQYF. The J gene is TRBJ2-5, the V gene TRBV5-4, with TRBD2 as a possible D gene (5 bases). The germline V gene has CDR1 SGHNT and CDR2 YYREEE (reference sequence). Trimming stripped 1 base from V and 0 bases from J, with 13 bases between. The CDR3 loop spans 16 amino acids.

The chain recombines TRBV12-3 or TRBV12-4 with TRBJ1-6; the D is unclear. Trimming removed 1 base at V and 10 bases at J, with 5 bases between. There are 12 residues in the CDR3. Here the CDR3 reads CASSLGQSPLHF. CDR3 sequence (DNA): TGTGCCAGCAGTTTAGGGCAGTCACCCCTCCACTTT.

This chain connects TRBV2 to TRBJ2-7; D might be TRBD2 (5 bases). V lost 6 bases, J lost 1 base, and 13 bases lay in between. Looked up from germline, CDR1 is SNHLY and CDR2 is FYNNEI. The CDR3 is 14 residues long. The CDR3 loop is CASSRIPGSYEQYF. As DNA, the CDR3 is TGTGCCAGCAGCCGAATCCCGGGGTCCTACGAGCAGTACTTC.

V and J are TRBV5-4 and TRBJ1-2; D might be TRBD1 (5 bases). V lost 0 bases and J 2 bases, leaving 8 bases between the germline ends. CDR1 SGHNT and CDR2 YYREEE come from the germline V gene (reference sequence). The CDR3 sequence is 14 residues long. CDR3 amino acids: CASSLATANYGYTF. The CDR3 DNA sequence: TGTGCCAGCAGCTTGGCGACAGCAAACTATGGCTACACCTTC. The full variable domain, completed using reference TRBV5-4 and TRBJ1-2, is ETGVTQSPTHLIKTRGQQVTLRCSSQSGHNTVSWYQQALGQGPQFIFQYYREEENGRGNFPPRFSGLQFPNYSSELNVNALELDDSALYLCASSLATANYGYTFGSGTRLTVV.

The V call is TRBV2, the J call TRBJ1-5; no clear D. V was cut by 6 bases and J by 2 bases, with 11 bases left in between. The CDR3 covers 14 residues. Per germline, CDR1 SNHLY and CDR2 FYNNEI. CDR3 in amino acids: CASRWNGGNQPQHF. The CDR3 DNA reads as TGTGCCAGCAGGTGGAACGGAGGCAATCAGCCCCAGCATTTT.

This clone was seen only a few times. CDR3 sequence: CAWRSRGSYNSPLHF. CDR3 DNA: TGTGCCTGGAGGTCCAGGGGCTCCTATAATTCACCCCTCCACTTT. The rearrangement uses TRBV30 and TRBJ1-6; D is possibly TRBD1 (6 bases). This CDR3 is built from 15 residues. The germline CDR1 and CDR2 sequences are GTSNPN and SVGIG (reference sequence). Trimming cost V 3 bases and J 0 bases, with 9 bases left between them.

This clone was detected only a few times. Other DNA sequences within the sample encode an identical CDR3. The V call is TRBV6-5, the J call TRBJ2-7, with 9 bases lining up with TRBD1. V was clipped by 5 bases and J by 4 bases; unmatched bases: 6. Looked up from germline, CDR1 is MNHEY and CDR2 is SVGAGI. CDR3 length: 14 residues. The CDR3 nucleotides read TGTGCCAGCAGTCCGGGGACAGGGCGATACGAGCAGTACTTC. Amino acid sequence: CASSPGTGRYEQYF.

This clone was recorded only once. The V and J genes are TRBV7-9 and TRBJ1-1; a possible D gene is TRBD1 (6 bases). With 5 bases removed from V and 8 bases from J, the gap between germline ends came to 15 bases. The germline V gene has CDR1 SEHNR and CDR2 FQNEAQ (reference sequence). This CDR3 comprises 13 residues. The CDR3: CASSLRGRGEAFF. CDR3 DNA: TGTGCCAGCAGCCTCAGGGGCCGAGGGGAAGCTTTCTTT.

This rearrangement joins TRBV9 to TRBJ1-4; a weak D match, TRBD1 (5 bases). The CDR3 covers 15 residues. Trimming removed 0 bases from V and 0 bases from J, with 6 bases in between. Looked up from germline, CDR1 is SGDLS and CDR2 is YYNGEE. The CDR3 reads CASSVGTSTNEKLFF. Here the CDR3 DNA reads TGTGCCAGCAGCGTAGGGACATCAACTAATGAAAAACTGTTTTTT.

In DNA, the CDR3 is TGTGCCAGCAGTTATGGACAGCAAGTTGGCCCAGAGACCCAGTACTTC. Protein: CASSYGQQVGPETQYF. The chain joins TRBV6-5 to TRBJ2-5; a weak D match, TRBD1 (6 bases). Trimming took 3 bases from V and 4 from J, leaving 18 bases between them. The CDR3 consists of 16 residues. Germline V gene lookup returns CDR1 MNHEY and CDR2 SVGAGI.